This TCR beta chain was sequenced during a study of beta chain features in type 1 diabetes. Across the study: Examination covered almost 110,000,000 sorted cells spanning all samples.

Reverse transcription of all isolated RNA meant that expressed TCRB transcripts were sequenced. Clones were read by immunoSEQ multiplex PCR, and TCRdb kept only the in-frame ones, dropping some. The sample contains about 400,000 clones, roughly 13% of which appear only once. Study outcomes and limitations: In all four CD4+ subsets, TCRB CDR3 length was significantly, moderately reduced in type 1 diabetes. TCRB repertoires of naive, central memory and Treg cells appeared more similar among patients than among healthy donors.

As for this clone: Its antigen is undetermined.

CDR3 size: 15 residues. The trim removed 5 bases at V and 7 bases at J, leaving 8 bases unmatched. CDR1 and CDR2 (germline): SEHNR, FQNEAQ (reference sequence). This chain uses TRBV7-9 with TRBJ2-2; 9 nucleotides align to TRBD1. Material: naive CD4+ T cells from blood. The source is a woman aged 18-29 years with type 1 diabetes. CDR3 protein: CASSPQGAFVGELFF. DNA of the CDR3: TGTGCCAGCAGCCCACAGGGGGCTTTTGTCGGGGAGCTGTTTTTT.